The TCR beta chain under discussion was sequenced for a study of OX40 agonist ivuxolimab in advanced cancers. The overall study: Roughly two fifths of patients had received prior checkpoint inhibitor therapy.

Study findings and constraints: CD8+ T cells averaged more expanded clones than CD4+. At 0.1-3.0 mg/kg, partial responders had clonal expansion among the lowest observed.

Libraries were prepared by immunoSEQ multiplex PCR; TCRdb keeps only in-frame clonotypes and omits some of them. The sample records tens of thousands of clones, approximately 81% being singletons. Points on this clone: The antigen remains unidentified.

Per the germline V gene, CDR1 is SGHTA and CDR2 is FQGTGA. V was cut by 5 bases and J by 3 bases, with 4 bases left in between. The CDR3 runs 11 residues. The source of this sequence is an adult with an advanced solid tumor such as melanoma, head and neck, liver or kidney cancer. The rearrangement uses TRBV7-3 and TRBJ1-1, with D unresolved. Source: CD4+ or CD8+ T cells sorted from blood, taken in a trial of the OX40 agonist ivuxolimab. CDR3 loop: CASSRHTEAFF. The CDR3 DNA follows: TGTGCCAGCAGCAGGCACACTGAAGCTTTCTTT.